This TCR beta chain was sequenced in a study of beta chain features in type 1 diabetes. Isolated RNA was reverse transcribed in full, so expressed TCRB transcripts were sequenced. Assay used: immunoSEQ multiplex PCR; TCRdb lists only in-frame clones, some missing. Altogether about 400,000 clones are present, roughly 12% being singletons, with the ten largest covering around 0.01%. This clone was seen only a few times. Its antigen is undetermined. An end of the junction does not agree with germline; a read error may underlie this. Sorted CD4+ subsets: naive, central memory, regulatory, stem cell-like memory (CD45RO/CCR7/CD25/CD127/CD95/CD27 panel). Without exception, sorted populations had purity beyond 98%. Points from the study as a whole: Compared with healthy donors, patients appeared to share more similar naive, central memory and regulatory TCRB repertoires. Shortening that was moderate but significant affected the TCRB CDR3s of Type 1 diabetes patients in all four CD4+ subsets.

This CDR3 has 11 residues. Germline CDR1 is SGHTA and CDR2 is FQGNSA. The specimen sequenced was naive CD4+ T cells from blood. This chain joins TRBV7-2 and TRBJ2-1, with 9 bases that match TRBD1. This TCR came from a young woman with type 1 diabetes. The CDR3 region is CASSPRDRALF. The CDR3, as DNA: TGTGCCAGCAGCCCCCGGGACAGGGCCCTCTTC.